Detailed here is one T cell receptor beta chain. Its target is unknown. This entry is derived from a study of T cells in Graves' hyperthyroidism and ophthalmopathy. Study at large: Pretreatment peripheral blood was obtained at initial diagnosis.

General study findings and limits: Within blood appeared most thyroid clonotypes that had expanded above 0.001.

The CDR3 is 16 residues long. Germline V gene sequence: CDR1 SGDLS, CDR2 YYNGEE. V shed 3 bases and J shed 1 base, with 16 bases lying between them. Amplified TCR beta CDR3 regions derived from RNA transcripts. HTBI primers were employed in a first-round RT-PCR of the TCR CDR3. From the multiplex PCR reads, TCRdb called clonotypes with MiXCR, one entry per CDR3 protein. The data contain roughly 350,000 distinct CDR3 sequences, around 13% of them singletons. Diagnosis relied on clinical symptoms, serum thyroxine and TRAb, thyroid ultrasound and orbital computed tomography. Cells are PBMCs isolated from about 10 ml of fresh blood.

The sequence was collected from a woman under 40 with Graves' ophthalmopathy. The sequencing input was blood. The genes are TRBV9 and TRBJ1-1; TRBD1 is a possible D gene (5 bases). The CDR3 coding sequence is TGTGCCAGCAGCGCTTCCTTCGGGGGGAAGAACACTGAAGCTTTCTTT. It specifies CASSASFGGKNTEAFF.